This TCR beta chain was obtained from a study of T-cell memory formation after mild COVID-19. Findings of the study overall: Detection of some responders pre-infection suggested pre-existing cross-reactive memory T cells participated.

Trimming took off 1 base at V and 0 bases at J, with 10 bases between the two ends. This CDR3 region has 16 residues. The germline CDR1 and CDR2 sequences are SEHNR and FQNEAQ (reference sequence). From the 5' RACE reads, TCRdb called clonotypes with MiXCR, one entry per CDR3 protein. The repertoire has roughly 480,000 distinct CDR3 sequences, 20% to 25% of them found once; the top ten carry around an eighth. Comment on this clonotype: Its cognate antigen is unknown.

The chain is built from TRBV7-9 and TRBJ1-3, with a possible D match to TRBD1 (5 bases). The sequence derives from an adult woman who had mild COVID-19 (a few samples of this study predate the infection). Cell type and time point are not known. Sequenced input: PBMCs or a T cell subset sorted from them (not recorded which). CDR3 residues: CASSLGQPNSGNTIYF. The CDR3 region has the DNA TGTGCCAGCAGCTTAGGACAGCCCAACTCTGGAAACACCATATATTTT.